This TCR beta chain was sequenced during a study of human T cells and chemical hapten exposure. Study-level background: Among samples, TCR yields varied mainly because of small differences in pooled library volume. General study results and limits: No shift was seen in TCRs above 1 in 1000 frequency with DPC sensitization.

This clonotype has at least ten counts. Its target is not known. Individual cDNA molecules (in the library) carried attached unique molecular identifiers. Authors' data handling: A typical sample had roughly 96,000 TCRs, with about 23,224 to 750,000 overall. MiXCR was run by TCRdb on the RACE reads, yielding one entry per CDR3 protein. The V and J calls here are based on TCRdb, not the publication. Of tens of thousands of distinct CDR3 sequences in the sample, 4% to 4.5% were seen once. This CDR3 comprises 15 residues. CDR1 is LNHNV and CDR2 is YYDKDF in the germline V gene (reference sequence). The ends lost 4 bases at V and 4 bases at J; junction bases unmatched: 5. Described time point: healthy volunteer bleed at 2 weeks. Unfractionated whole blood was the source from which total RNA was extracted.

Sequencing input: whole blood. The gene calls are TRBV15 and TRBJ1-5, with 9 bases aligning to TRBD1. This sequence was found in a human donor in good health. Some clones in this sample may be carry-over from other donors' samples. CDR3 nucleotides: TGTGCCACCAGCACCCCGGACAGGGGAAATCAGCCCCAGCATTTT. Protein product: CATSTPDRGNQPQHF.